This T cell receptor (beta chain) was identified in a study of cytomegalovirus exposure and HLA in healthy donors. About this clone: Its antigen is as yet unknown.

The primer mix had 60 Vbeta and 13 Jbeta primers. Libraries were prepared by immunoSEQ multiplex PCR; TCRdb keeps only in-frame clonotypes and omits some of them. Its table lists tens of thousands of clones. Donors sampled were nominally healthy, though unrecorded immune exposures were likely. Whole-study results and caveats: CMV serostatus was the only immune exposure information that was available. Earlier results showed most TCR beta V segments being productive about 87% or about 30% of the time. Later analysis identified about 17,000 TCR beta sequences associated with HLA alleles, using a false discovery rate threshold of 0.05.

V lost 0 bases, J lost 8 bases, and 16 bases lay in between. Germline assignment: CDR1 SQVTM and CDR2 ANQGSEA. The CDR3 runs 15 residues. The sequence was obtained from a man in his forties in good health and CMV-seronegative. The sample was PBMCs. V and J are TRBV29-1 and TRBJ1-4; TRBD1 is a possible D gene (6 bases). The CDR3 DNA is TGCAGCGTTGAAGATCGGGCAGGGGCGAGAGAAAAACTGTTTTTT. This sequence encodes CSVEDRAGAREKLFF. Complete variable domain (other parts from reference TRBV29-1 and TRBJ1-4): SAVISQKPSRDICQRGTSLTIQCQVDSQVTMMFWYRQQPGQSLTLIATANQGSEATYESGFVIDKFPISRPNLTFSTLTVSNMSPEDSSIYLCSVEDRAGAREKLFFGSGTQLSVL.